This T cell receptor beta chain was recovered during a study of T cells after yellow fever vaccination. As for the study in general: Fractions containing few cells were prepared with SMART-Seq v4 Ultra Low Input.

A 5'RACE template-switching step, the method used to make TCR cDNA, added a universal primer site and UMIs. TCRdb reprocessed the 5' RACE reads with MiXCR, giving one entry per CDR3 protein. The sample lists some 32,000 distinct CDR3 sequences, more than 6.5% seen once, with less than 25% in the top ten. Study-wide results and caveats: High-abundance clonotypes from the bulk population could contaminate FACS-sorted repertoires.

The CDR3 runs 15 residues. Germline V lookup: CDR1 KGHDR, CDR2 SFDVKD. Trimming took 5 bases from V and 3 from J; bases not matched to a gene: 7. At least ten counts were recorded for this clonotype. The chain recombines TRBV24-1 with TRBJ2-5, with TRBD2 identical over 8 bases. The sequencing used PBMCs, either bulk or a sorted T-cell subset (CD4+, CD8+, memory, or dextramer-sorted; not recorded which), collected on the day of the first yellow fever vaccination. The receptor's source is a man between 18 and 29 years old who received the YFV17D yellow fever vaccine. The CDR3 sequence: CATSAAGGWEETQYF. CDR3 bases: TGTGCCACCAGTGCGGCGGGGGGTTGGGAAGAGACCCAGTACTTC.